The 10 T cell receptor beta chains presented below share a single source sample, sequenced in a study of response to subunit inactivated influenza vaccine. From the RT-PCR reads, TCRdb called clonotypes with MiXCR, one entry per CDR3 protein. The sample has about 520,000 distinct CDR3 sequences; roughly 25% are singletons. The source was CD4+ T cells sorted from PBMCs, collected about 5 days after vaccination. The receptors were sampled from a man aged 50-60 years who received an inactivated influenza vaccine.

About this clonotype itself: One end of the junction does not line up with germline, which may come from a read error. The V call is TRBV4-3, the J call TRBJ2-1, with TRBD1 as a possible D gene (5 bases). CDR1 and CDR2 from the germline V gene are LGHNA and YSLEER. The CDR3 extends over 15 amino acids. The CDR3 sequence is CASSHIRGSHNEQFF. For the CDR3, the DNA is TGCGCCAGCAGCCATATAAGGGGCTCCCACAATGAGCAGTTCTTC.

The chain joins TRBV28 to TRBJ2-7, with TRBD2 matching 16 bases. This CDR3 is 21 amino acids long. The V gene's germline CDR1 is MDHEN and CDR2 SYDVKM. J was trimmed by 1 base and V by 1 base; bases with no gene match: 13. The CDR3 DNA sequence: TGTGCCAGCAGTTTATCCCGTCCCGGGACTAGCGGGGGGGGACTTTCCTACGAGCAGTACTTC. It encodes CASSLSRPGTSGGGLSYEQYF.

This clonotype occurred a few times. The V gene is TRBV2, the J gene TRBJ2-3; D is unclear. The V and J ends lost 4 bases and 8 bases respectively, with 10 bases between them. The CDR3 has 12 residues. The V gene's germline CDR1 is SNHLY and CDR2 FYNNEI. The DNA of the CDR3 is TGTGCCAGCAGTGCGCTTACAACTACGCAGTATTTT. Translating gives CASSALTTTQYF.

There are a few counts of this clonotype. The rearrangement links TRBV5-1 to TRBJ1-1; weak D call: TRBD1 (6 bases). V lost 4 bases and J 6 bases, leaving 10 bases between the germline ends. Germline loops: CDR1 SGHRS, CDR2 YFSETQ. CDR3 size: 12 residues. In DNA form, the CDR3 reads TGCGCCAGCAGCCTGGGGGCAGCTGAAGCTTTCTTT. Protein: CASSLGAAEAFF.

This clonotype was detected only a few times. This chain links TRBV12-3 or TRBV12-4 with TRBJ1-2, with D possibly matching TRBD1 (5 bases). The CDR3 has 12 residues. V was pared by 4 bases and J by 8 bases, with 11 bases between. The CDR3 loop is CASSYDSGGYTF. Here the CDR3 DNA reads TGTGCCAGCAGTTACGACAGCGGCGGCTACACCTTC.

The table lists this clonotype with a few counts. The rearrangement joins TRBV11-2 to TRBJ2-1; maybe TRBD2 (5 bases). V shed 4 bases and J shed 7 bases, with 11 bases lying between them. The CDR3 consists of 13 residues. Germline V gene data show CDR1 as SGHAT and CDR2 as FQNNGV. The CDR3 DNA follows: TGTGCCAGCAGCTCCCCCCGGAGGAATGAGCAGTTCTTC. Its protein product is CASSSPRRNEQFF.

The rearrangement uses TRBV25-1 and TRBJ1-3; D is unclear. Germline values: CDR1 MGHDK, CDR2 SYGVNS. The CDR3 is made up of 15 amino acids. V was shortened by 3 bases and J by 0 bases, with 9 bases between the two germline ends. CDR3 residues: CASSDLRDSGNTIYF. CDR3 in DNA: TGTGCCAGCAGTGATTTGAGGGACTCTGGAAACACCATATATTTT.

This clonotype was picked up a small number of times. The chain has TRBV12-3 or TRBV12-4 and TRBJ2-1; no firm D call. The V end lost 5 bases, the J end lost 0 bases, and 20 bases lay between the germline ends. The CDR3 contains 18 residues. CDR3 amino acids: CASSHPRDTESSYNEQFF. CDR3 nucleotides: TGTGCCAGCAGTCATCCCCGAGATACGGAAAGCTCCTACAATGAGCAGTTCTTC.

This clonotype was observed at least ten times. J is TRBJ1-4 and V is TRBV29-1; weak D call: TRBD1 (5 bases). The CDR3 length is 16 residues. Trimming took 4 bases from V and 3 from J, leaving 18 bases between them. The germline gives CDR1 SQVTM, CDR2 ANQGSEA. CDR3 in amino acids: CSVGELKGAANEKLFF. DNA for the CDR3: TGCAGCGTTGGGGAGCTGAAAGGGGCGGCTAATGAAAAACTGTTTTTT. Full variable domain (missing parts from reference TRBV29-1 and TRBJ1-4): SAVISQKPSRDICQRGTSLTIQCQVDSQVTMMFWYRQQPGQSLTLIATANQGSEATYESGFVIDKFPISRPNLTFSTLTVSNMSPEDSSIYLCSVGELKGAANEKLFFGSGTQLSVL.

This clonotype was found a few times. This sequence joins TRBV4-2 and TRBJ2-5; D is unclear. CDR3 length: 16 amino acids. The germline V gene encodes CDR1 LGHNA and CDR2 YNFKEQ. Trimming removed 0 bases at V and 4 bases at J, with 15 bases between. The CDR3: CASSQENGGRLETQYF. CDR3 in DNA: TGTGCCAGCAGCCAAGAGAACGGCGGCAGATTAGAGACCCAGTACTTC.